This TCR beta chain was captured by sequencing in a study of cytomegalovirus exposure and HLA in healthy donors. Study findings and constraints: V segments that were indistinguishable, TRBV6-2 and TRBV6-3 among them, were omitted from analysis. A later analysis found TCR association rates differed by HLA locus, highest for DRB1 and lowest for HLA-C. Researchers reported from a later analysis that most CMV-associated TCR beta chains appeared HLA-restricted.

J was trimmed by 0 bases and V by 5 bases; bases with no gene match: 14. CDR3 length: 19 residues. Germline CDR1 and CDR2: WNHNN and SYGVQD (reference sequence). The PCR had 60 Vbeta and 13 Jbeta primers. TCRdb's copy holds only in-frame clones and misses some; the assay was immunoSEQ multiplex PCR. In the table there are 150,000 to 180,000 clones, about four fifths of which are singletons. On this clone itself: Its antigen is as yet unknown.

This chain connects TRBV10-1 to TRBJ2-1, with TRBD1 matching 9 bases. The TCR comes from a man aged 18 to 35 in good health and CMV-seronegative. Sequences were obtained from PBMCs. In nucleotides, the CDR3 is TGCGCCAGCAGTCCCCCCGGTGGACAGGGGATCCACTCCTACAATGAGCAGTTCTTC. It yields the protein CASSPPGGQGIHSYNEQFF.